What follows describes a single T cell receptor beta chain. The data were obtained in a study of shared clonotypes between healthy human individuals. In the naive CD8 group, cells lacked CD45RO and were positively selected for CCR7, so terminally differentiated effector memory CD45RA+ cells were left out. Donors were Caucasian adults residing in Nashville, Tennessee, USA. The method was immunoSEQ multiplex PCR; TCRdb's version includes in-frame clones alone and lacks a portion of them. The table records millions of clones, roughly 91% of them present only once. The CDR3 is 12 residues long. V dropped 3 bases and J dropped 3 bases, with 5 bases sitting between them. CDR1 and CDR2 from the germline V gene are SEHNR and FQNEAQ (reference sequence).

The chain is built from TRBV7-9 and TRBJ2-5, with D uncertain. The origin of this receptor is a man between 18 and 29 years old in good health. Some clones in this sample may be carry-over from other donors' samples. What was sequenced was naive CD8+ T cells from PBMCs. CDR3 nucleotide sequence: TGTGCCAGCAGCTTCCAAAAAGAGACCCAGTACTTC. Protein sequence: CASSFQKETQYF.